These T cell receptor beta chains were read from a single sample in a study of naive and memory T cell subsets. A single record per CDR3 protein comes from TCRdb applying MiXCR to the 5' RACE reads. The sample records over 20,000 distinct CDR3 sequences, 20% to 25% being singletons. The receptors here all came from a female donor in good health. CDR3s include the opening cysteine and the closing phenylalanine or tryptophan. Fields, in order: V gene, clone size, CDR3 protein. Clone sizes are given selectively: once, few, many, or a class where the clone is expanded.

TRBV29-1 | many | CSVLLWGEPYEQYF
TRBV28 | medium-sized | CASSETQGGVEKLFF
TRBV20-1 | few | CSARGSTSGLLETQYF
TRBV20-1 | NA | CSANRRYEQYF
TRBV20-1 | NA | CSASQSNQPQHF
TRBV27 | many | CASSQKTGFNSPLHF
TRBV7-7 | NA | CASSSRPSETQYF
TRBV20-1 | NA | CSAERIEQGAYTQYF
TRBV29-1 | NA | CSADRGQTDTQYF
TRBV5-1 | NA | CASTLNIAIDEQFF
TRBV20-1 | medium-sized | CSARVPSGATYEQYF
TRBV6-5 | NA | CASSLDRGGETQYF
TRBV29-1 | few | CSVVGGRGYNEQFF
TRBV29-1 | many | CSVEYSYEQYF